The 27 T cell receptor beta chains below all came from one sample that was sequenced in a study of response to subunit inactivated influenza vaccine. TCRdb passed the RT-PCR reads through MiXCR, listing each CDR3 protein once. The sample holds around 190,000 distinct CDR3 sequences; approximately 15% are singletons and the top ten take roughly 26%. The material was CD8+ T cells sorted from PBMCs, obtained 4 to 6 days after vaccination. Every receptor here comes from a man aged 50-60 years who received an inactivated influenza vaccine.

This clonotype has a handful of counts. The chain joins TRBV2 to TRBJ1-5; D call uncertain. This CDR3 is built from 15 residues. Per the germline V gene, CDR1 is SNHLY and CDR2 is FYNNEI. The ends were cut back, 4 bases at V and 2 bases at J, with 12 bases in the middle. The CDR3 nucleotides are TGTGCCAGCAGTGGGCCCCTTGAGGGCAATCAGCCCCAGCATTTT. This sequence encodes CASSGPLEGNQPQHF.

This clonotype showed up many times. This rearrangement joins TRBV4-3 to TRBJ1-1; possible D gene TRBD1, 5 bases. CDR3 length: 14 amino acids. V lost 5 bases, J lost 7 bases, and 17 bases lay in between. Germline assignment: CDR1 LGHNA and CDR2 YSLEER. Here the CDR3 DNA reads TGCGCCAGCAGCTCCGGGGGGGGACGGGGTGAAGCTTTCTTT. This sequence encodes CASSSGGGRGEAFF.

This clonotype was detected only a few times. The chain carries TRBV28 and TRBJ2-7; D is undetermined. V was trimmed by 3 bases and J by 1 base, leaving 10 bases between them. The length of the CDR3 is 14 residues. Looked up from germline, CDR1 is MDHEN and CDR2 is SYDVKM. In DNA, the CDR3 is TGTGCCAGCAGTTTCGGGCAGCTTTCCTACGAGCAGTACTTC. It codes for CASSFGQLSYEQYF.

This clonotype was counted only a few times. This chain connects TRBV7-6 to TRBJ1-4, with D maybe TRBD1 (5 bases). V gave up 1 base and J gave up 4 bases, with 10 bases separating them. The CDR3 sequence is 15 residues long. Germline lookup yields CDR1 SGHVS and CDR2 FNYEAQ. Here the CDR3 reads CASSLETGFNEKLFF. Written as DNA, the CDR3 is TGTGCCAGCAGCTTAGAAACAGGATTTAATGAAAAACTGTTTTTT.

This clonotype was observed at least ten times. In DNA, the CDR3 is TGTGCCAGCAGCCGGGCAAGCGGAGGAACCTACAATGAGCAGTTCTTC. Amino acid sequence: CASSRASGGTYNEQFF. This chain joins TRBV7-8 and TRBJ2-1, with a weak D call TRBD2 (5 bases). Looked up from germline, CDR1 is SGHVS and CDR2 is FQNEAQ. The CDR3 is 16 residues long. Trimming removed 5 bases at V and 2 bases at J, with 16 bases between.

V usage is TRBV9 and J usage is TRBJ2-2; D perhaps matches TRBD2 (6 bases). The V gene's germline CDR1 is SGDLS and CDR2 YYNGEE. V was trimmed by 0 bases and J by 8 bases, leaving 11 bases between them. This CDR3 is built from 14 residues. This CDR3 is CASSVDGGAGELFF. Here the CDR3 DNA reads TGTGCCAGCAGCGTAGACGGGGGAGCGGGGGAGCTGTTTTTT.

The table lists this clonotype with a few counts. The V and J genes are TRBV7-2 and TRBJ2-2, with 9 bases matching TRBD2. The CDR3 is made up of 16 amino acids. V shed 5 bases and J 2 bases; nucleotides not matched to a gene: 6. Germline CDR1 is SGHTA and CDR2 is FQGNSA. Here the CDR3 reads CASSIAGGPNTGELFF. The CDR3 DNA follows: TGTGCCAGCAGCATCGCGGGAGGGCCCAACACCGGGGAGCTGTTTTTT.

This chain joins TRBV5-1 and TRBJ2-1; D uncertain. The germline V and J ends were trimmed by 5 bases and 8 bases, with 14 bases remaining between them. Per the germline V gene, CDR1 is SGHRS and CDR2 is YFSETQ. The CDR3 is made up of 13 amino acids. In DNA, the CDR3 is TGCGCCAGCAGACACGGTTGGGGTGATGAGCAGTTCTTC. Protein sequence: CASRHGWGDEQFF.

A few counts support this clonotype. CDR3 in DNA: TGTGCCAGCAGTCCTAGTGGCGTGGGGGAGCTGTTTTTT. Its protein is CASSPSGVGELFF. This rearrangement joins TRBV12-3 or TRBV12-4 to TRBJ2-2; D uncertain. The V and J ends lost 5 bases and 8 bases respectively, with 12 bases between them. The length of the CDR3 is 13 residues.

The V and J genes are TRBV20-1 and TRBJ2-7; no definite D call. This CDR3 has 13 amino acids. The germline V gene encodes CDR1 DFQATT and CDR2 SNEGSKA (reference sequence). The V and J ends lost 5 bases and 0 bases respectively, with 11 bases between them. The DNA of the CDR3 is TGCAGTGCTGGTCAGACTTACTCCTACGAGCAGTACTTC. As protein: CSAGQTYSYEQYF.

V is TRBV12-3 or TRBV12-4 and J is TRBJ2-7; 7 nucleotides line up with TRBD1. J lost 3 bases, V lost 4 bases, and 6 bases had no gene match. The CDR3 sequence is 14 residues long. The CDR3 loop is CASSSGTVLYEQYF. The CDR3 region has the DNA TGTGCCAGCAGTTCCGGGACAGTTCTCTACGAGCAGTACTTC.

The V call is TRBV4-2, the J call TRBJ2-2, with D possibly being TRBD2 (6 bases). In germline, CDR1 is LGHNA, CDR2 YNFKEQ. The CDR3 consists of 17 residues. Trimming stripped 0 bases from V and 0 bases from J, with 11 bases between. The CDR3 loop is CASSQDPGVANTGELFF. The DNA of the CDR3 is TGTGCCAGCAGCCAAGACCCGGGGGTTGCGAACACCGGGGAGCTGTTTTTT.

There are a few counts of this clonotype. This rearrangement joins TRBV2 to TRBJ2-3; D is undetermined. With 8 bases removed from V and 0 bases from J, the gap between germline ends came to 9 bases. Germline lookup yields CDR1 SNHLY and CDR2 FYNNEI. The CDR3 totals 13 residues. The CDR3 bases are TGTGCCAGCCTCCCCCGGAGCACAGATACGCAGTATTTT. It codes for CASLPRSTDTQYF. Variable domain in full (rest from reference TRBV2 and TRBJ2-3): EPEVTQTPSHQVTQMGQEVILRCVPISNHLYFYWYRQILGQKVEFLVSFYNNEISEKSEIFDDQFSVERPDGSNFTLKIRSTKLEDSAMYFCASLPRSTDTQYFGPGTRLTVL.

This chain joins TRBV12-3 or TRBV12-4 and TRBJ1-2; the match to TRBD1 covers 9 bases. The CDR3 sequence is 17 residues long. V lost 0 bases to trimming and J lost 6 bases; unmatched junction nucleotides: 11. The DNA for the CDR3 is TGTGCCAGCAGTTTAGCCTTCCGGGACAGGGTTCAAGATGGCTACACCTTC. Its translation is CASSLAFRDRVQDGYTF.

The chain has TRBV4-3 and TRBJ1-6, with a tentative D call TRBD1 (5 bases). The CDR3 covers 17 residues. CDR1 is LGHNA and CDR2 is YSLEER in the germline V gene. V was shortened by 3 bases and J by 9 bases, with 21 bases between the two germline ends. This CDR3 is CASSQKLRGLYGSPLHF. CDR3 nucleotides: TGCGCCAGCAGCCAGAAATTGCGGGGCCTCTATGGTTCACCCCTCCACTTT.

This clonotype was detected a few times. V gene TRBV4-1 combines with J gene TRBJ2-1; TRBD2 agrees at 14 bases. CDR3 length: 21 residues. CDR1 is MGHRA, CDR2 YSYEKL, per germline. With 3 bases clipped from V and 8 bases from J, the junction kept 21 bases outside the gene matches. The CDR3 nucleotides read TGCGCCAGCAGCCAGATGGACCCAGGGACTAGCGGGGGATTGGGGAGGTATGAGCAGTTCTTC. Translated: CASSQMDPGTSGGLGRYEQFF.

This clonotype turned up a few times. The chain is built from TRBV4-3 and TRBJ2-7, with TRBD2 as a possible D gene (6 bases). Trimming removed 2 bases from V and 0 bases from J, with 11 bases in between. Germline lookup yields CDR1 LGHNA and CDR2 YSLEER. The CDR3 is 15 amino acids. CDR3: CASSQRRGSSYEQYF. CDR3 DNA: TGCGCCAGCAGCCAACGGCGGGGTAGCTCCTACGAGCAGTACTTC.

This chain joins TRBV28 and TRBJ2-7; D is possibly TRBD1 (5 bases). V was cut by 3 bases and J by 5 bases, with 11 bases left in between. The V gene's germline CDR1 is MDHEN and CDR2 SYDVKM. The CDR3 runs 13 residues. This CDR3 reads CASSFPRVDEQYF. DNA of the CDR3: TGTGCCAGCAGTTTCCCCAGGGTGGACGAGCAGTACTTC.

The chain carries TRBV7-8 and TRBJ1-2; a possible D gene is TRBD1 (6 bases). Germline V gene sequence: CDR1 SGHVS, CDR2 FQNEAQ. The CDR3 loop spans 13 amino acids. V lost 1 base and J lost 6, with 9 bases in between. CDR3 coding DNA: TGTGCCAGCAGCTTAGTTCCAGGGGATGGCTACACCTTC. Protein: CASSLVPGDGYTF.

This chain connects TRBV4-3 to TRBJ1-4; 12 nucleotides line up with TRBD1. This CDR3 has 18 residues. Unmatched junction bases numbered 6, after V lost 0 bases and J lost 4 bases. CDR1 and CDR2 (germline): LGHNA, YSLEER. The CDR3 reads CASSQDWGQGADNEKLFF. The CDR3 bases are TGCGCCAGCAGCCAAGATTGGGGACAGGGGGCTGATAATGAAAAACTGTTTTTT.

This clonotype was detected only a few times. The rearrangement uses TRBV4-2 and TRBJ2-7; D might be TRBD1 (5 bases). This CDR3 comprises 15 residues. V gave up 1 base and J gave up 4 bases, with 14 bases separating them. In germline, CDR1 is LGHNA, CDR2 YNFKEQ. CDR3 DNA sequence: TGTGCCAGCAGCCAAGGGTTAAGGACACATTACGAGCAGTACTTC. It specifies CASSQGLRTHYEQYF.

Comments on this clonotype: One junction end does not reproduce the germline sequence, and a read error may be involved. This chain joins TRBV3-1 and TRBJ2-1; D remains unclear. The CDR3 has 18 amino acids. Looked up from germline, CDR1 is LGHDT and CDR2 is YNNKEL (reference sequence). The CDR3: CASTQEVPWILAVDEQFF. The DNA of the CDR3 is TGTGCCAGCACCCAAGAGGTCCCTTGGATACTGGCGGTAGATGAGCAGTTCTTC.

The chain recombines TRBV7-9 with TRBJ2-7; D not certain. The CDR3 spans 15 residues. Germline-derived CDR1 and CDR2 are SEHNR and FQNEAQ (reference sequence). Deletions cut 4 bases from V and 3 bases from J, with 16 bases between. CDR3 nucleotide sequence: TGTGCCAGCAGCTCGACGGAACAAACCCACTACGAGCAGTACTTC. It translates to CASSSTEQTHYEQYF.

This clonotype was counted ten times or more. This chain joins TRBV4-2 and TRBJ2-2; TRBD2 agrees at 7 bases. This CDR3 has 18 amino acids. Losses at the gene ends were 0 bases for V and 6 bases for J; bases not matched to a gene: 13. Germline V gene lookup returns CDR1 LGHNA and CDR2 YNFKEQ. The CDR3 DNA is TGTGCCAGCAGCCAAGATCGGTTCGCTAGCGGCGAGGCCGGGGAGCTGTTTTTT. This sequence encodes CASSQDRFASGEAGELFF.

This clonotype was seen a handful of times. The chain couples TRBV9 to TRBJ2-1, with 15 bases that match TRBD2. Germline loops: CDR1 SGDLS, CDR2 YYNGEE. The CDR3 runs 19 residues. The junction had 15 bases not matched to a gene; V was cut back by 7 bases and J by 4 bases. CDR3 coding DNA: TGTGCCAGCGGTTCGGGGCTAGGGACTAGCGGGAGGATTTACAATGAGCAGTTCTTC. As protein: CASGSGLGTSGRIYNEQFF.

The rearrangement links TRBV9 to TRBJ2-5, with D perhaps assigned TRBD1 or TRBD2 (6 bases each). CDR1 SGDLS and CDR2 YYNGEE come from the germline V gene. V lost 0 bases and J 5 bases, leaving 20 bases between the germline ends. The CDR3 is 17 amino acids. CDR3 in amino acids: CASSVGGGGGPQETQYF. Written as DNA, the CDR3 is TGTGCCAGCAGCGTAGGAGGAGGGGGTGGCCCTCAGGAGACCCAGTACTTC. Looking up the rest from reference TRBV9 and TRBJ2-5 gives the full variable domain: DSGVTQTPKHLITATGQRVTLRCSPRSGDLSVYWYQQSLDQGLQFLIQYYNGEERAKGNILERFSAQQFPDLHSELNLSSLELGDSALYFCASSVGGGGGPQETQYFGPGTRLLVL.

This clonotype turned up a few times. The chain has TRBV28 and TRBJ2-2; D gene ambiguous. The CDR3 spans 13 residues. V was shortened by 3 bases and J by 7 bases, with 9 bases between the two germline ends. The V gene's germline CDR1 is MDHEN and CDR2 SYDVKM. CDR3 sequence reads: CASSFGDIGELFF. The CDR3 DNA reads TGTGCCAGCAGTTTTGGGGATATCGGGGAGCTGTTTTTT.